In this sample, the clone carrying this T cell receptor (beta chain) turned up many times. Its matching antigen is unknown. The entry originates in a study of T cell responses to AZD1222 COVID-19 vaccine. The protocol was immunoSEQ multiplex PCR, while the TCRdb copy is restricted to in-frame clones and leaves out a portion. This sample yields 150,000 or so clones, of which 80% to 85% are seen a single time; roughly 4.5% belongs to the top ten. Trimming removed 0 bases from V and 1 base from J; junction bases left unmatched: 6. Germline V lookup: CDR1 MNHEY, CDR2 SMNVEV (reference sequence). The CDR3 totals 17 residues. Findings of the study overall: At baseline, seropositivity was found in only six or seven AZD1222 recipients. Repertoire sampling happened only post peak T cell response.

The starting material was peripheral blood, obtained on day 0 of MenACWY control vaccination. This clonotype was sampled from an adult in good health. The chain employs TRBV27 and TRBJ1-2; 9 bases match TRBD1. The CDR3 spells CASSLSLRDRVNYGYTF. For the CDR3, the DNA is TGTGCCAGCAGTTTATCGCTCCGGGACAGGGTTAACTATGGCTACACCTTC.